These T cell receptor beta chains were read from a single sample in a study of T cells in Graves' hyperthyroidism and ophthalmopathy. TCRdb redid the calling of the multiplex PCR reads with MiXCR, one entry per CDR3 protein. Here the sample spans some 340,000 distinct CDR3 sequences, roughly 15% being singletons. The specimen was blood. The source is a middle-aged woman with Graves' ophthalmopathy. Both conserved end residues are part of each CDR3. D genes are given only for firm matches. Only some rows state a clone size, as once, few, many or a class for expanded clones.

TRBV30,-,-,TRBJ2-2,TGTGCCTGGAGTGTAAGTCTACCGAACACCGGGGAGCTGTTTTTT,CAWSVSLPNTGELFF
TRBV11-2,-,few,TRBJ2-7,TGTGCCAGCAGCTTAATAAACATCCTCTACGGGCAGTACTTC,CASSLINILYGQYF
TRBV28,-,few,TRBJ2-2,TGTGCCAGCAGTTTGCGTGAGGGCTTGAGATTCACCGGGGAGCTGTTTTTT,CASSLREGLRFTGELFF
TRBV6-1,-,many,TRBJ1-5,TGTGCCAGCACCGGGACTTGGGCCCAGCATTTT,CASTGTWAQHF
TRBV7-3,-,many,TRBJ1-1,TGTGCCAGCAGCTTAGTTCAGGGGCGGCAACATGAAGCTTTCTTT,CASSLVQGRQHEAFF
TRBV6-1,-,many,TRBJ2-3,TGTGCCAGCAGTTACTACACGAGCACAGATACGCAGTATTTT,CASSYYTSTDTQYF
TRBV7-9,TRBD2,-,TRBJ2-1,TGTGCCAGCAGCTCCCCGGCTCATCCGACAGGGATTCCACTAGCGGGAGAGTTTGAGCAGTTCTTC,CASSSPAHPTGIPLAGEFEQFF
TRBV6-1,-,many,TRBJ1-1,TGTGCCAGCAGTGAAGATGGGAACACTGAAGCTTTCTTT,CASSEDGNTEAFF
TRBV11-3,-,-,TRBJ2-1,TGTGCCAGCAGCTTTGGAGGTCCACCTCCGAATGAGCAGTTCTTC,CASSFGGPPPNEQFF
TRBV20-1,-,-,TRBJ2-1,TGCAGTGCTAGCGGCCCAGCCCGCTCCTACAATGAGCAGTTCTTC,CSASGPARSYNEQFF
TRBV27,-,few,TRBJ2-7,TGTGCCAGCAGTCCCGGGGACCGCCTTTGGGGCGAGCAGTACTTC,CASSPGDRLWGEQYF
TRBV19,-,many,TRBJ1-1,TGTGCCAGTAGAAAGTCATCCGGGGGAACGAACACTGAAGCTTTCTTT,CASRKSSGGTNTEAFF
TRBV7-9,-,-,TRBJ2-5,TGTGCCAGCAGCTCCCCCCTGCTAAGGACCCAGTACTTC,CASSSPLLRTQYF
TRBV10-3,-,-,TRBJ2-2,TGTGCCATCAGTGGAGGGCTTGGCACCGGGGAGCTGTTTTTT,CAISGGLGTGELFF
TRBV5-4,TRBD1,few,TRBJ1-2,TGTGCCAGCAGCTTGGCGGCAGGGGGCGACTATGGCTACACCTTC,CASSLAAGGDYGYTF
TRBV18,-,many,TRBJ2-5,TGTGCCAGCTCACCATCGGACGGGCAAGAGACCCAGTACTTC,CASSPSDGQETQYF
TRBV30,-,many,TRBJ1-5,TGTGCCTGGAGTGATGGGACGCATAGCAATCAGCCCCAGCATTTT,CAWSDGTHSNQPQHF
TRBV6-1,TRBD1,many,TRBJ1-6,TGTGCCAGCAGAACCGGGACAGGGGGTGATACCTATAATTCACCCCTCCACTTT,CASRTGTGGDTYNSPLHF
TRBV24-1,-,many,TRBJ2-1,TGTGCCACCAGTGAGAGTAGCGGCCTTGTCTACAATGAGCAGTTCTTC,CATSESSGLVYNEQFF
TRBV11-1,-,many,TRBJ2-7,TGTGCCAGCAGCTTAGGGAACTACGAGCAGTACTTC,CASSLGNYEQYF
TRBV2,TRBD1,many,TRBJ1-5,TGTGCCAGCGCTCCGGGACAGATAAATGGGCAGCCCCAGCATTTT,CASAPGQINGQPQHF
TRBV2,-,many,TRBJ1-6,TGTGCCAGCAGTGAAACAGCCATCGGGTCCCTCCACTTT,CASSETAIGSLHF
TRBV20-1,-,many,TRBJ1-1,TGCAGTGCCCGGGGCGCCCCATTTCTCACTGAAGCTTTCTTT,CSARGAPFLTEAFF
TRBV6-1,-,few,TRBJ1-6,TGTGCCAGCAGTTTAAAGATTTATAATTCACCCCTCCACTTT,CASSLKIYNSPLHF
TRBV20-1,-,few,TRBJ1-6,TGCAGTGCTAGAGATGGGGAGTATAGCTCCTATAATTCACCCCTCCACTTT,CSARDGEYSSYNSPLHF
TRBV19,-,-,TRBJ1-6,TGTGCCAGTAGTACCGTGGGGGGTTCCTATAATTCACCCCTCCACTTT,CASSTVGGSYNSPLHF
TRBV12-3/TRBV12-4,-,many,TRBJ2-7,TGTGCCAGCAGTACTCAGACCGGACAGACCTACGAGCAGTACTTC,CASSTQTGQTYEQYF
TRBV12-3/TRBV12-4,TRBD1,many,TRBJ1-1,TGTGCCAGCAGTTCTACCTTGACAGGGAAGACTGAAGCTTTCTTT,CASSSTLTGKTEAFF
TRBV5-1,-,once,TRBJ2-5,TGCGCCAGCAGGCTAGCGCTCCAAGAGACCCAGTACTTC,CASRLALQETQYF
TRBV4-1,-,-,TRBJ2-7,TGCGCCAGCAACTCGGACCCCGGGAATCCAGGCGAGCAGTACTTC,CASNSDPGNPGEQYF
TRBV5-1,-,many,TRBJ2-2,TGCGCCAGCAGCTTGGGGACCAACACCGGGGAGCTGTTTTTT,CASSLGTNTGELFF
TRBV7-2,TRBD2,-,TRBJ2-7,TGTGCCAGCAGCTTAGCGCTAGCGGGAGGAGGCGAGCAGTACTTC,CASSLALAGGGEQYF
TRBV6-1,TRBD2,many,TRBJ2-1,TGTGCCAGCAGTACAGCCGGGACTAGCGGGCCTCGGGGGAATGAGCAGTTCTTC,CASSTAGTSGPRGNEQFF
TRBV27,-,-,TRBJ2-2,TGTGCCAGCAGGTCACTTTACAGGACGAACACCGGGGAGCTGTTTTTT,CASRSLYRTNTGELFF
TRBV20-1,-,many,TRBJ1-5,TGCAGTGCTAGACCGTCTGGAAGGGTGGGCAATCAGCCCCAGCATTTT,CSARPSGRVGNQPQHF
TRBV18,-,-,TRBJ2-1,TGTGCCAGCCAACCCGGGGCGGGTCACAATGAGCAGTTCTTC,CASQPGAGHNEQFF
TRBV5-1,-,many,TRBJ2-7,TGCGCCAGCAGAATAACCGCCGACGAGCAGTACTTC,CASRITADEQYF
TRBV4-1,-,few,TRBJ1-5,TGCGCCAGCAGCCAAGATTACAAAAAGGGGGGTCAGCCCCAGCATTTT,CASSQDYKKGGQPQHF
TRBV24-1,TRBD1,-,TRBJ1-5,TGTGCCACCAGTCAACCGGGACAGAATCAGCCCCAGCATTTT,CATSQPGQNQPQHF
TRBV12-3/TRBV12-4,-,many,TRBJ2-1,TGTGCCAGCAGGTCGAGTGGGGGTGGATACAATGAGCAGTTCTTC,CASRSSGGGYNEQFF
TRBV19,-,many,TRBJ1-1,TGTGCCATAGCAAGGACAGCCCACGGTAACAACACTGAAGCTTTCTTT,CAIARTAHGNNTEAFF
TRBV27,-,-,TRBJ2-5,TGTGCCAGCAGTCCAACGTACCAAGAGACCCAGTACTTC,CASSPTYQETQYF
TRBV10-2,-,many,TRBJ1-1,TGCGCCAGCAGTGAGAAGGACAACACTGAAGCTTTCTTT,CASSEKDNTEAFF
TRBV6-1,-,few,TRBJ1-1,TGTGCCAGCAGTGCGACGACAGGCCTGGCGAAAGCTTTCTTT,CASSATTGLAKAFF
TRBV6-1,-,-,TRBJ2-7,TGTGCCAGCAGAAGACAGGCCCTTTACGAGCAGTACTTC,CASRRQALYEQYF
TRBV19,-,-,TRBJ2-2,TGTGCCAGTAGTATAGATGTGACGGGCCTGAACACCGGGGAGCTGTTTTTT,CASSIDVTGLNTGELFF
TRBV7-9,-,few,TRBJ2-5,TGTGCCAGCAGCACAGCCGGGGGGACCCAGTACTTC,CASSTAGGTQYF
TRBV6-1,TRBD2,many,TRBJ2-5,TGTGCCAGCAGGACTAGCGGGAGTAAGTCAGAGACCCAGTACTTC,CASRTSGSKSETQYF
TRBV27,TRBD2,many,TRBJ2-1,TGTGCCAGCAGTTCAGTAGCGGGGGCCCTGGATGAGCAGTTCTTC,CASSSVAGALDEQFF
TRBV27,-,many,TRBJ2-5,TGTGCCAGCAGTCTACCGAAAGAGACCCAGTACTTC,CASSLPKETQYF
TRBV11-3,-,many,TRBJ2-7,TGTGCCAGCAGCCGGCGGCCTTACTACGAGCAGTACTTC,CASSRRPYYEQYF
TRBV18,-,many,TRBJ1-4,TGTGCCAGCTCACCACTCCGGGACATAAATGAAAAACTGTTTTTT,CASSPLRDINEKLFF
TRBV28,TRBD1,many,TRBJ1-1,TGTGCCAGCAGTTCACGGGTGGGACAGGGGGCCGGGGGAGCTTTCTTT,CASSSRVGQGAGGAFF
TRBV28,TRBD1,many,TRBJ1-2,TGTGCCAGCAGTACCCCCCATGGCTCGGGACAGGGTGGCTATGGCTACACCTTC,CASSTPHGSGQGGYGYTF
TRBV7-2,TRBD1,many,TRBJ2-7,TGTGCCAGCAGCTTAGGACAGGGGACGACCTACGAGCAGTACTTC,CASSLGQGTTYEQYF